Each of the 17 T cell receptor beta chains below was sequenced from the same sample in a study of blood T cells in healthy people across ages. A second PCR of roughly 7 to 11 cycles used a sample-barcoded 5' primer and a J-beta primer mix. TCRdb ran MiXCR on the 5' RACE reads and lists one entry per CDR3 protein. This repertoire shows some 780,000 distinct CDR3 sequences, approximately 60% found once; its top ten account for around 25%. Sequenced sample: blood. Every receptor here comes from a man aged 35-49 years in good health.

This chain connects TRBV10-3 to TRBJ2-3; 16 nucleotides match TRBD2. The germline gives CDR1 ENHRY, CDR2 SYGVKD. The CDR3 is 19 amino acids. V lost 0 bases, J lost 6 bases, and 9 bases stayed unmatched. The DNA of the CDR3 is TGTGCCATCAGTGAGTCGACGGGACTAGCGGGAGGGGGCCAGGATACGCAGTATTTT. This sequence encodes CAISESTGLAGGGQDTQYF.

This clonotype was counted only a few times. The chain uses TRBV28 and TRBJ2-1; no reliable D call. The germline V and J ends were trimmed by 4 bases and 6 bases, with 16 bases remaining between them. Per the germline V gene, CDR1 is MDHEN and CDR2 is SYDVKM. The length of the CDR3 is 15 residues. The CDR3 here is CASSSRTLGRNEQFF. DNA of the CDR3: TGTGCCAGCAGTTCCCGGACCTTGGGCCGCAATGAGCAGTTCTTC.

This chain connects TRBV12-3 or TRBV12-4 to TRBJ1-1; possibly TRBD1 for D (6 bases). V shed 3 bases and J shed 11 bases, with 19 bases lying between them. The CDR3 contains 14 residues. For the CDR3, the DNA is TGTGCCAGCAGTTTGAGGGCAGGGGCGTCGGGGGCTTTCTTT. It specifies CASSLRAGASGAFF.

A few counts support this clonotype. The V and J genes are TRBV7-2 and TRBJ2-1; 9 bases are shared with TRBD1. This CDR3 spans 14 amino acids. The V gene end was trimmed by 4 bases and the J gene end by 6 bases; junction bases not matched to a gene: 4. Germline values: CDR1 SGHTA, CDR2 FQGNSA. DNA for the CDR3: TGTGCCAGCAGCTGGGGGACAGGGTCCAATGAGCAGTTCTTC. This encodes CASSWGTGSNEQFF.

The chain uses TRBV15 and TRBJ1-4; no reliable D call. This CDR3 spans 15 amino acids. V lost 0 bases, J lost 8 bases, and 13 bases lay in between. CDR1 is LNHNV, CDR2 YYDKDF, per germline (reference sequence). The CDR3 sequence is CATSRDSIGLEKLFF. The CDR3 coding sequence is TGTGCCACCAGCAGAGATAGTATAGGCCTAGAAAAACTGTTTTTT. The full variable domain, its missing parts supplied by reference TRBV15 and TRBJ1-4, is DAMVIQNPRYQVTQFGKPVTLSCSQTLNHNVMYWYQQKSSQAPKLLFHYYDKDFNNEADTPDNFQSRRPNTSFCFLDIRSPGLGDTAMYLCATSRDSIGLEKLFFGSGTQLSVL.

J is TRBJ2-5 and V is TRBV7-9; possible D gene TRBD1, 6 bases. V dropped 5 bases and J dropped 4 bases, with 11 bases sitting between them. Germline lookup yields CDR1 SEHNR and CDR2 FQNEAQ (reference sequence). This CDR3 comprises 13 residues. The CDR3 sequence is CASSRQAAETQYF. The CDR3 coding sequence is TGTGCCAGCAGCCGACAGGCGGCAGAGACCCAGTACTTC.

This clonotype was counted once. This CDR3 reads CASSTGLDHSYNEQFF. The CDR3 DNA is TGTGCCAGCAGCACTGGACTCGACCACTCCTACAATGAGCAGTTCTTC. This chain joins TRBV6-2 or TRBV6-3 and TRBJ2-1; weak D call: TRBD2 (5 bases). CDR3 length: 16 amino acids. Trimming took 6 bases from V and 0 from J, leaving 15 bases between them. Per the germline V gene, CDR1 is MNHEY and CDR2 is SVGEGT.

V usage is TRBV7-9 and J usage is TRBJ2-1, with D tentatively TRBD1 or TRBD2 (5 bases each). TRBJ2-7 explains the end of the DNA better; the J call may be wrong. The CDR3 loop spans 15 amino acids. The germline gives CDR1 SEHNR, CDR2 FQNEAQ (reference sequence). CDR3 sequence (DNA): TGTGCCAGCAGCTTAGGGGACCCCTCCTACAATGAGCAGTACTTC. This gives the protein CASSLGDPSYNEQYF.

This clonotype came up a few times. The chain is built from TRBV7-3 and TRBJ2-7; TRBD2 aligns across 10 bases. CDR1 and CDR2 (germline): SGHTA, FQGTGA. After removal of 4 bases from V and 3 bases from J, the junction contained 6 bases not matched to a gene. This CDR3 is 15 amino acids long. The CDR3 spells CASSSLAGAGYEQYF. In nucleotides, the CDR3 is TGTGCCAGCAGCTCCCTAGCGGGGGCGGGCTACGAGCAGTACTTC.

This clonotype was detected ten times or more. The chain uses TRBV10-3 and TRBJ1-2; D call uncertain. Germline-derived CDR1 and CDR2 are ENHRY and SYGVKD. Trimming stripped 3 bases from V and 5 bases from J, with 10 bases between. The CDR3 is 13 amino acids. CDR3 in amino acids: CAISDGVGYGYTF. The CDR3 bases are TGTGCCATCAGTGATGGAGTAGGGTATGGCTACACCTTC.

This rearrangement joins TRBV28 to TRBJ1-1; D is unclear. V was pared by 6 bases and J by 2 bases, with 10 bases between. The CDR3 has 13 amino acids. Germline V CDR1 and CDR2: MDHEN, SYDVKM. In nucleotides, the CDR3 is TGTGCCAGCAGCATGGTGTTTAACACTGAAGCTTTCTTT. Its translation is CASSMVFNTEAFF.

The CDR3 coding sequence is TGCGCCAGCAGCAACCGCGGGAGTTCGAATACGCAGTATTTT. Translating it yields CASSNRGSSNTQYF. V and J are TRBV5-1 and TRBJ2-3; 7 bases match TRBD2. V shed 4 bases and J 7 bases; nucleotides not matched to a gene: 9. The CDR3 runs 14 residues. CDR1 and CDR2 from the germline V gene are SGHRS and YFSETQ.

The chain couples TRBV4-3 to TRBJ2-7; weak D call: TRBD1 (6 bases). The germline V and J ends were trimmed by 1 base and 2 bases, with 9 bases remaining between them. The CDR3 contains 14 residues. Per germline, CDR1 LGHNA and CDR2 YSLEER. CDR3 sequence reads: CASSQATGTYEQYF. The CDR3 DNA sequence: TGCGCCAGCAGCCAAGCTACAGGGACCTACGAGCAGTACTTC.

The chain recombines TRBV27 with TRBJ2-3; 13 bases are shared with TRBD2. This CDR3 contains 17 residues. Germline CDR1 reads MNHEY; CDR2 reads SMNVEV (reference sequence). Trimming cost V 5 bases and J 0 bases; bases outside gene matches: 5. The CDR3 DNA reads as TGTGCCAGCAGTCCGCCGGGACTAGCGGGGAGCACAGATACGCAGTATTTT. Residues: CASSPPGLAGSTDTQYF.

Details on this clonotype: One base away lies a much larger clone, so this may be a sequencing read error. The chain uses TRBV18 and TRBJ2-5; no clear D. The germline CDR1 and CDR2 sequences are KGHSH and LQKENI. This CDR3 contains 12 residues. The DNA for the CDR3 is TGTGCCAGCGCACCAGTGGGAGAGACCCAGTACTTC. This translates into CASAPVGETQYF.

Here the CDR3 reads CASSLVTGTNEKLFF. CDR3 DNA sequence: TGTGCCAGCAGCTTAGTAACGGGAACTAATGAAAAACTGTTTTTT. J is TRBJ1-4 and V is TRBV13; the D is unclear. V shed 1 base and J shed 1 base, with 7 bases lying between them. CDR1 is PRHDT, CDR2 FYEKMQ, per germline (reference sequence). CDR3 length equals 15 residues.

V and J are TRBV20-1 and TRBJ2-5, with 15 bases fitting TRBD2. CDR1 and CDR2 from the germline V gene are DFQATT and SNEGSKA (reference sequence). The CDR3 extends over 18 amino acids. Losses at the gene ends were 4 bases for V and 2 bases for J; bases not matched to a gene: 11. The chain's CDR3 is CSAMRTSGRARQQETQYF. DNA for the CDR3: TGCAGTGCTATGCGGACTAGCGGGAGGGCCAGGCAACAAGAGACCCAGTACTTC.